This T cell receptor (beta chain) was documented in a study of blood T cell repertoires in COVID-19. Turning to the study itself: The United States, Italy and Spain supplied acute and convalescent COVID-19 samples.

Per the original methods: Nucleated cell number was recorded as an estimate derived from reference gene primer amplification. Assay: immunoSEQ multiplex PCR; the TCRdb copy retains only in-frame clones and omits some. The D gene and trimming were derived from the DNA, and the V and J assignments and clone size from that table. Among around 310,000 clones listed, 85% to 90% were seen once. Remarks on this clone: Other DNA sequences in the sample encode the same CDR3.

This TCR was recovered from a woman aged 45 to 65 with active or convalescent COVID-19. Sequencing input: peripheral blood.

CDR3 sequence: CASSQDVRGDTEAFF. The CDR3 nucleotides are TGCGCCAGCAGCCAAGATGTCAGGGGGGACACTGAAGCTTTCTTT. The chain uses TRBV4-3 and TRBJ1-1, with 7 positions matching TRBD1. Germline V gene sequence: CDR1 LGHNA, CDR2 YSLEER. This CDR3 spans 15 amino acids. V gave up 0 bases and J gave up 3 bases; unmatched junction bases: 4.